The 8 T cell receptor beta chains given below trace back to one sample, sequenced in a study of cytomegalovirus exposure and HLA in healthy donors (TCRdb year 2017). Libraries were built with the immunoSEQ multiplex PCR assay. The multiplex PCR relied on a mix of 60 forward primers for TCR Vbeta segments and 13 reverse primers for TCR Jbeta segments. Here the immuneACCESS table is served through TCRdb, limited to in-frame sequences with V and J called. Missing clones are a known gap in these copies; in checked studies unresolved V genes cover under half, and the rest lacks a known reason. A total of 200,000 to 250,000 clones appear in this sample, around 83% of them only once. The top ten clones comprise around 1.5% of the sample. The sequenced material came from PBMCs. The receptor source for this set is a girl aged 10-17 years in good health and CMV-seronegative.

The chain uses TRBV28 and TRBJ2-7; 7 nucleotides agree with TRBD2. Looked up from germline, CDR1 is MDHEN and CDR2 is SYDVKM. CDR3 length equals 16 residues. The J segment lost 4 bases and the V segment lost 3 bases, leaving 12 bases of the junction unmatched. The CDR3: CASSFGGERKLYEQYF. The CDR3 nucleotides are TGTGCCAGCAGTTTTGGGGGGGAGCGAAAGCTTTACGAGCAGTACTTC.

The chain joins TRBV9 to TRBJ2-1; TRBD2 agrees at 7 bases. The germline V gene has CDR1 SGDLS and CDR2 YYNGEE. Trimming at V came to 0 bases and at J to 4 bases, leaving 7 bases not matched to a gene. This CDR3 has 16 residues. CDR3 bases: TGTGCCAGCAGCGTAGAGCCGGGACTACAATACAATGAGCAGTTCTTC. Its protein is CASSVEPGLQYNEQFF. Variable domain in full (rest from reference TRBV9 and TRBJ2-1): DSGVTQTPKHLITATGQRVTLRCSPRSGDLSVYWYQQSLDQGLQFLIQYYNGEERAKGNILERFSAQQFPDLHSELNLSSLELGDSALYFCASSVEPGLQYNEQFFGPGTRLTVL.

The chain carries TRBV5-1 and TRBJ2-3, with 9 bases lining up with TRBD1. Germline values: CDR1 SGHRS, CDR2 YFSETQ. V shed 4 bases, J shed 0 bases, and the junction held 6 bases outside the gene matches. CDR3 size: 16 residues. The CDR3 region has the DNA TGCGCCAGCAGCCCGAGGGGGACAGGGAGCACAGATACGCAGTATTTT. It encodes CASSPRGTGSTDTQYF.

This chain joins TRBV6-1 and TRBJ1-3; no reliable D call. CDR3 length equals 13 residues. The germline V gene has CDR1 MNHNS and CDR2 SASEGT. Trimming removed 8 bases from V and 0 bases from J, with 8 bases in between. CDR3 sequence: CASVRVSGNTIYF. CDR3 coding DNA: TGTGCCAGCGTGAGAGTCTCTGGAAACACCATATATTTT.

V usage is TRBV5-1 and J usage is TRBJ1-1; D is unresolved. Germline CDR1 and CDR2: SGHRS and YFSETQ. Trimming removed 1 base from V and 4 bases from J, with 14 bases in between. This CDR3 is built from 15 residues. CDR3 region: CASSLPGPEATEAFF. The CDR3, as DNA: TGCGCCAGCAGCTTGCCAGGCCCGGAGGCCACTGAAGCTTTCTTT.

This chain joins TRBV9 and TRBJ1-3; D gene ambiguous. Germline CDR1 reads SGDLS; CDR2 reads YYNGEE. CDR3 length equals 16 residues. V lost 0 bases and J lost 3, with 13 bases in between. The DNA for the CDR3 is TGTGCCAGCAGCGTAGACCCGGGGATCGGTGGAAACACCATATATTTT. Its protein is CASSVDPGIGGNTIYF. The full variable domain, its missing parts supplied by reference TRBV9 and TRBJ1-3, is DSGVTQTPKHLITATGQRVTLRCSPRSGDLSVYWYQQSLDQGLQFLIQYYNGEERAKGNILERFSAQQFPDLHSELNLSSLELGDSALYFCASSVDPGIGGNTIYFGEGSWLTVV.

The CDR3 is CASSPVQTGFGGYTF. CDR3 sequence (DNA): TGTGCCAGCAGCCCGGTCCAGACAGGTTTCGGTGGCTACACCTTC. The chain carries TRBV7-2 and TRBJ1-2; D is possibly TRBD1 (6 bases). The CDR3 totals 15 residues. Germline V gene lookup returns CDR1 SGHTA and CDR2 FQGNSA. Trimming took off 5 bases at V and 7 bases at J, with 20 bases between the two ends. Combining the CDR3 with reference TRBV7-2 and TRBJ1-2 gives the whole variable domain GAGVSQSPSNKVTEKGKDVELRCDPISGHTALYWYRQSLGQGLEFLIYFQGNSAPDKSGLPSDRFSAERTGGSVSTLTIQRTQQEDSAVYLCASSPVQTGFGGYTFGSGTRLTVV.

This clone was picked up one time. The chain is built from TRBV5-6 and TRBJ1-2; no definite D call. This CDR3 region has 12 residues. Germline CDR1 reads SGHDT; CDR2 reads YYEEEE. Deletions cut 0 bases from V and 4 bases from J, with 4 bases between. This CDR3 is CASSLDFYGYTF. The CDR3 DNA follows: TGTGCCAGCAGCTTGGACTTCTATGGCTACACCTTC.